Listed here are 25 T cell receptor beta chains from one sample, sequenced in a study of metastatic and nonmetastatic thyroid tumors. Nobody among the patients had been given any treatment before thyroid surgery. TCRdb re-analyzed the PCR reads using MiXCR. The table includes roughly 20,000 clones, 15% to 20% detected once. The sequencing sample was made of blood. All receptors come from a male donor with papillary thyroid cancer or a benign thyroid nodule (not recorded which). Some clones in this sample may be carry-over from other donors' samples.

This clone was seen ten or more times. The chain employs TRBV11-2 and TRBJ2-3, with TRBD2 matching 10 bases. This CDR3 is 16 amino acids long. Per germline, CDR1 SGHAT and CDR2 FQNNGV. The V gene end was trimmed by 6 bases and the J gene end by 4 bases; junction bases not matched to a gene: 10. CDR3 DNA: TGTGCCAGCAGGAAAAGCGGGAGGGGAAGGCCAGATACGCAGTATTTT. It is translated as CASRKSGRGRPDTQYF.

This clone occurred many times. The rearrangement uses TRBV3-1 and TRBJ1-2; the D is unclear. Germline V gene data show CDR1 as LGHDT and CDR2 as YNNKEL (reference sequence). V was shortened by 1 base and J by 4 bases, with 10 bases between the two germline ends. The CDR3 loop spans 14 amino acids. The CDR3 region is CASSQGMRGYGYTF. In nucleotides, the CDR3 is TGTGCCAGCAGCCAAGGGATGAGAGGCTATGGCTACACCTTC.

By sample share, this clone is medium-sized. V and J are TRBV6-1 and TRBJ2-7, with D tentatively TRBD1 or TRBD2 (5 bases each). The V end lost 6 bases, the J end lost 2 bases, and 17 bases lay between the germline ends. CDR3 length: 15 amino acids. CDR1 is MNHNS and CDR2 is SASEGT in the germline V gene. The CDR3, as DNA: TGTGCCAGCAGGACTGCAGGGAGCGTGGCCTACGAGCAGTACTTC. It specifies CASRTAGSVAYEQYF.

Sample share makes this clone medium-sized. The genes are TRBV30 and TRBJ1-3; D gene unclear. CDR3 length: 12 amino acids. CDR1 is GTSNPN, CDR2 SVGIG, per germline (reference sequence). Between the trimmed V and J ends, which lost 0 bases and 2 bases, there was a span of 2 bases. This CDR3 is CAWSVPGNTIYF. The CDR3 DNA reads as TGTGCCTGGAGTGTACCTGGAAACACCATATATTTT.

Ten or more counts support this clone. This chain uses TRBV18 with TRBJ1-1; D not resolved. Between the trimmed V and J ends, which lost 3 bases and 3 bases, there was a span of 8 bases. This CDR3 contains 13 residues. The germline V gene has CDR1 KGHSH and CDR2 LQKENI. The CDR3 region is CASSPGIDTEAFF. CDR3 DNA: TGTGCCAGCTCACCTGGGATTGACACTGAAGCTTTCTTT.

This clone ranks as medium-sized. The chain recombines TRBV6-1 with TRBJ2-6; 10 bases match TRBD1. This CDR3 has 16 residues. CDR1 and CDR2 from the germline V gene are MNHNS and SASEGT. J gave up 0 bases and V 4 bases, and 0 bases lay outside the gene matches. This CDR3 is CASSGTGGSGANVLTF. CDR3 in DNA: TGTGCCAGCAGTGGGACAGGGGGCTCTGGGGCCAACGTCCTGACTTTC.

By sample share, this clone is medium-sized (0.01 to 0.1%). J is TRBJ2-1 and V is TRBV19; no reliable D call. CDR1 is LNHDA and CDR2 is SQIVND in the germline V gene (reference sequence). Trimming stripped 7 bases from V and 10 bases from J, with 11 bases between. The CDR3 is made up of 11 amino acids. In nucleotides, the CDR3 is TGTGCCAGTACCAGCCGGGTCGAGCAGTTCTTC. Protein product: CASTSRVEQFF.

The table lists this clone with many counts. V usage is TRBV5-1 and J usage is TRBJ1-2; D unclear. V was pared by 4 bases and J by 4 bases, with 14 bases between. The CDR3 is made up of 14 amino acids. Germline CDR1 is SGHRS and CDR2 is YFSETQ. The CDR3 nucleotides are TGCGCCAGCAGCCCGACGGTCCCCTTCTATGGCTACACCTTC. It specifies CASSPTVPFYGYTF.

At least ten counts were recorded for this clone. The identical CDR3 is also encoded by other nucleotide sequences in the sample. The V and J genes are TRBV12-3 or TRBV12-4 and TRBJ2-5; 8 bases are a match to TRBD1. There are 13 residues in the CDR3. J lost 7 bases, V lost 5 bases, and 6 bases had no gene match. The CDR3 here is CASSGQGFTTQYF. The CDR3 DNA sequence: TGTGCCAGCAGTGGACAGGGATTTACGACCCAGTACTTC.

This clone came up many times. At the DNA level, this CDR3 is encoded by other sequences in the same sample as well. The chain couples TRBV7-9 to TRBJ1-1; D unclear. The CDR3 sequence is 14 residues long. Germline V lookup: CDR1 SEHNR, CDR2 FQNEAQ (reference sequence). Trimming removed 1 base from V and 1 base from J, with 7 bases in between. CDR3 sequence (DNA): TGTGCCAGCAGCTTAGAAGGTCGGAACACTGAAGCTTTCTTT. Its translation is CASSLEGRNTEAFF.

This clone has at least ten counts. A read error may explain this, as a much larger clone is one base away. Without the conserved terminal phenylalanine or tryptophan, this CDR3 likely stems from a read error. This chain links TRBV24-1 with TRBJ1-2; D is uncertain. Trimming left V 4 bases short and J 9 bases short, with 8 bases between. The germline gives CDR1 KGHDR, CDR2 SFDVKD. This CDR3 has 11 amino acids. CDR3 sequence (DNA): TGTGCCACCAGTGACCAAGTACGCTACACCGTC. Its translation is CATSDQVRYTV.

This clone occurred many times. The rearrangement uses TRBV11-1 and TRBJ1-2; D is unclear. CDR1 SGHAT and CDR2 FQDESV come from the germline V gene (reference sequence). The ends were cut back, 5 bases at V and 2 bases at J, with 18 bases in the middle. The CDR3 runs 16 residues. Here the CDR3 DNA reads TGTGCCAGCAGCACGGACGGGTGGGTCACAAACTATGGCTACACCTTC. Translating gives CASSTDGWVTNYGYTF.

Many counts were recorded for this clone. The chain has TRBV7-3 and TRBJ2-7; 7 bases match TRBD1. Looked up from germline, CDR1 is SGHTA and CDR2 is FQGTGA. The CDR3 runs to 14 residues. The V and J ends lost 5 bases and 5 bases, in that order; junction bases with no gene match: 9. CDR3 sequence reads: CASSRRGGQDEQYF. The CDR3 DNA sequence: TGTGCCAGCAGCCGTAGAGGGGGCCAGGACGAGCAGTACTTC.

The table lists this clone with many counts. The chain is built from TRBV28 and TRBJ1-1; perhaps TRBD1 as D (6 bases). V was shortened by 7 bases and J by 3 bases, with 12 bases between the two germline ends. The CDR3 contains 13 residues. The V gene's germline CDR1 is MDHEN and CDR2 SYDVKM. The CDR3 nucleotides are TGTGCCAGCACCCAGGGGTGGGACACTGAAGCTTTCTTT. This gives the protein CASTQGWDTEAFF.

The table lists this clone with many counts. The chain joins TRBV29-1 to TRBJ1-2; D perhaps matches TRBD1 (5 bases). CDR1 is SQVTM and CDR2 is ANQGSEA in the germline V gene. CDR3 length: 13 residues. Trimming took 4 bases from V and 6 from J, leaving 15 bases between them. The CDR3 nucleotides are TGCAGCGTTGTGGCTTCACAGGTCGATGGCTACACCTTC. The encoded protein is CSVVASQVDGYTF.

This clone was seen at least ten times. V usage is TRBV5-1 and J usage is TRBJ2-1, with D unresolved. V lost 4 bases to trimming and J lost 0 bases, with 14 bases between them. The CDR3 contains 16 residues. Germline lookup yields CDR1 SGHRS and CDR2 YFSETQ. The CDR3 protein is CASSPGFYSSYNEQFF. CDR3 bases: TGCGCCAGCAGCCCCGGATTCTATAGCTCCTACAATGAGCAGTTCTTC.

This clone was recorded many times. The chain links TRBV14 to TRBJ1-1; D possibly corresponds to TRBD1 (5 bases). The CDR3 length is 13 residues. CDR1 and CDR2 (germline): SGHDN, FVKESK. The ends were cut back, 6 bases at V and 1 base at J, with 9 bases in the middle. As DNA, the CDR3 is TGTGCCAGCAGAGAACAGGAGAACACTGAAGCTTTCTTT. The encoded protein is CASREQENTEAFF. Full variable domain (rest looked up from reference TRBV14 and TRBJ1-1): EAGVTQFPSHSVIEKGQTVTLRCDPISGHDNLYWYRRVMGKEIKFLLHFVKESKQDESGMPNNRFLAERTGGTYSTLKVQPAELEDSGVYFCASREQENTEAFFGQGTRLTVV.

This clone was detected ten times or more. This sequence joins TRBV9 and TRBJ2-3; no definite D call. The germline V gene has CDR1 SGDLS and CDR2 YYNGEE. Trimming took off 5 bases at V and 1 base at J, with 5 bases between the two ends. The CDR3 contains 12 residues. The CDR3 coding sequence is TGTGCCAGCAGGGATCGCACAGATACGCAGTATTTT. Translating it yields CASRDRTDTQYF.

In this sample, this clone is medium-sized. This chain links TRBV28 with TRBJ1-6; D remains unclear. The V gene lost 4 bases and the J gene lost 0 bases, with 7 bases spanning the gap. This CDR3 has 15 amino acids. Looked up from germline, CDR1 is MDHEN and CDR2 is SYDVKM. The CDR3 region is CASSWESSYNSPLHF. CDR3 DNA: TGTGCCAGCAGTTGGGAGAGCTCCTATAATTCACCCCTCCACTTT.

This clone was seen repeatedly, ten times or more. A much bigger clone sits one base away, suggesting this may be a read error. This sequence joins TRBV6-4 and TRBJ2-2; D may be TRBD1 or TRBD2 (5 bases each). The CDR3 extends over 14 amino acids. Trimming removed 0 bases from V and 6 bases from J, with 8 bases in between. The germline gives CDR1 MRHNA, CDR2 SNTAGT. The chain's CDR3 is CASSDSGDAGELFF. The CDR3 DNA reads as TGTGCCAGCAGTGACTCAGGGGACGCCGGGGAGCTGTTTTTT.

This clone was recorded many times. The chain couples TRBV15 to TRBJ2-1, with 7 nucleotides matching TRBD1. The CDR3 runs to 15 residues. Looked up from germline, CDR1 is LNHNV and CDR2 is YYDKDF (reference sequence). With 2 bases clipped from V and 5 bases from J, the junction kept 6 bases outside the gene matches. CDR3 region: CATSRRDSSNNEQFF. CDR3 coding DNA: TGTGCCACCAGCAGACGGGACAGTTCGAACAATGAGCAGTTCTTC.

The chain has TRBV30 and TRBJ2-1; 11 bases match TRBD2. CDR3 length: 14 residues. V lost 3 bases, J lost 9 bases, and 7 bases stayed unmatched. CDR1 and CDR2 from the germline V gene are GTSNPN and SVGIG (reference sequence). In DNA form, the CDR3 reads TGTGCCTGGAGCCCACTAGCGGGAGTTGGTGAGCAGTTCTTC. Encoded protein: CAWSPLAGVGEQFF.

This clone occurred many times. The rearrangement links TRBV9 to TRBJ2-7; TRBD2 aligns across 8 bases. The CDR3 is 14 residues long. Trimming at V came to 4 bases and at J to 2 bases, leaving 5 bases not matched to a gene. The germline V gene has CDR1 SGDLS and CDR2 YYNGEE. CDR3 nucleotide sequence: TGTGCCAGCAGCCAGACTAGCGACACCTACGAGCAGTACTTC. Protein sequence: CASSQTSDTYEQYF.

This clone was found many times. This chain uses TRBV25-1 with TRBJ1-6; the D is unclear. Germline V gives CDR1 MGHDK, CDR2 SYGVNS. V was pared by 1 base and J by 8 bases, with 12 bases between. The CDR3 totals 15 residues. The CDR3: CASSESGPPYSPLHF. DNA for the CDR3: TGTGCCAGCAGTGAATCCGGACCGCCGTATTCACCCCTCCACTTT.

There are many counts of this clone. The V and J genes are TRBV18 and TRBJ2-6; tentatively, D is TRBD1 (5 bases). Looked up from germline, CDR1 is KGHSH and CDR2 is LQKENI. The CDR3 is 18 residues long. Trimming left V 3 bases short and J 4 bases short, with 19 bases between. The CDR3 sequence is CASSPFGHGPSGANVLTF. CDR3 coding DNA: TGTGCCAGCTCACCCTTTGGACACGGCCCTTCAGGGGCCAACGTCCTGACTTTC.